The source of this TCR beta chain is a study of shared clonotypes between healthy human individuals. Study-wide context: Two women and a few men aged 18 to 49 made up the donors. The study used three CD4 naive, three CD4 memory, two CD8 naive and one CD8 memory plate per donor.

Findings and caveats of the study: Compared with memory subsets, naive subsets generally had larger estimated richness. Represented diversity (both genetic and exposure-history) was limited by the small number of donors.

This CDR3 is built from 17 residues. From germline, CDR1 is KGHSH and CDR2 LQKENI. V was clipped by 0 bases and J by 0 bases, with 12 bases between them. The sample holds a few counts of this clone. Its antigen is as yet unknown. Using immunoSEQ multiplex PCR, the repertoire was profiled, and TCRdb retains in-frame clones only, with some absent. The sample includes under 1,100,000 clones, around 76% of them seen just once. The TCR originated in a man younger than 35 in good health. Source material: memory CD4+ T cells sorted from blood. Subset reported: CD45RA-negative fraction. The V call is TRBV18, the J call TRBJ1-3; no reliable D call. Here the CDR3 reads CASSPPGVKGSGNTIYF. For the CDR3, the DNA is TGTGCCAGCTCACCACCTGGTGTAAAAGGCTCTGGAAACACCATATATTTT.